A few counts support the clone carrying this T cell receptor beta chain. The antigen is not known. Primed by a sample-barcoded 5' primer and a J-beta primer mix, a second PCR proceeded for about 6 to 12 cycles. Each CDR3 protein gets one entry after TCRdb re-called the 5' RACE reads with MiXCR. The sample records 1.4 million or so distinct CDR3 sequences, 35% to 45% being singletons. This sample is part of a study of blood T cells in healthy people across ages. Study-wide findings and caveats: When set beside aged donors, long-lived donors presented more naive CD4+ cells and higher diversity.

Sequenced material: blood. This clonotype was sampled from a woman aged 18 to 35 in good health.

CDR3 protein: CASSSGPGPTEAFF. Here the CDR3 DNA reads TGTGCCAGCAGCTCCGGACCGGGGCCCACCGAAGCTTTCTTT. V and J are TRBV11-1 and TRBJ1-1; D possibly corresponds to TRBD1 (5 bases). V shed 4 bases and J shed 8 bases, with 17 bases lying between them. The CDR3 spans 14 residues. Germline V lookup: CDR1 SGHAT, CDR2 FQDESV (reference sequence).